Presented here are 24 T cell receptor beta chains from one specimen sequenced in a study of shared clonotypes between healthy human individuals. Sequencing used immunoSEQ multiplex PCR; TCRdb keeps in-frame clones, though not all of them. Among roughly 2.6 million clones listed, around 90% were seen once. Sequences were obtained from naive CD4+ T cells sorted from blood. Subset noted: CD45RA+ positively selected. These receptor sequences come from a man aged 18 to 35 in good health.

A single count supports this clone. The V gene is TRBV6-4, the J gene TRBJ2-1, with 7 bases lining up with TRBD2. CDR3 length: 13 amino acids. J gave up 6 bases and V 4 bases, and 3 bases lay outside the gene matches. The V gene's germline CDR1 is MRHNA and CDR2 SNTAGT. The CDR3: CASSGTRVNEQFF. For the CDR3, the DNA is TGTGCCAGCAGTGGGACTAGGGTCAATGAGCAGTTCTTC.

The CDR3 nucleotides are TGTGCCAGCAGCAGGGAGGAGCCCACAGATACGCAGTATTTT. Residues: CASSREEPTDTQYF. This sequence joins TRBV21-1 and TRBJ2-3; the listed D gene, TRBD2, was not tested against the DNA. TRBV21-1 is deemed a pseudogene. This CDR3 is built from 14 residues.

The CDR3 region has the DNA TGCAGTGCCCGTAGGGCGGATGAGCAGTTCTTC. Translated, it gives CSARRADEQFF. The genes are TRBV20-1 and TRBJ2-1; D is uncertain. CDR1 and CDR2 (germline): DFQATT, SNEGSKA (reference sequence). The CDR3 sequence is 11 residues long. With 6 bases removed from V and 8 bases from J, the gap between germline ends came to 11 bases.

The CDR3 sequence: CASTDSLSGANVLTF. The CDR3 DNA follows: TGTGCCAGTACGGACAGTCTCTCTGGGGCCAACGTCCTGACTTTC. The rearrangement uses TRBV25-1 and TRBJ2-6; a weak D match, TRBD1 (6 bases). The CDR3 is 15 residues long. The V end was cut by 9 bases, the J end by 0 bases, with 12 bases between. Germline V gene sequence: CDR1 MGHDK, CDR2 SYGVNS.

Comments on this clone: At the DNA level, this CDR3 is encoded by other sequences in the same sample as well. This chain uses TRBV9 with TRBJ1-4, with no clear D. The CDR3 is made up of 14 amino acids. V was shortened by 2 bases and J by 0 bases, with 5 bases between the two germline ends. Germline V gene sequence: CDR1 SGDLS, CDR2 YYNGEE. The CDR3 spells CASSVDPTNEKLFF. The CDR3 DNA follows: TGTGCCAGCAGCGTGGACCCAACTAATGAAAAACTGTTTTTT.

The chain carries TRBV19 and TRBJ2-1, with D perhaps TRBD1 (5 bases). V lost 1 base and J 9 bases, leaving 10 bases between the germline ends. This CDR3 region has 13 residues. Germline-derived CDR1 and CDR2 are LNHDA and SQIVND (reference sequence). Here the CDR3 DNA reads TGTGCCAGTAGTATAGTTTTAGGGGCTGAGCAGTTCTTC. Its translation: CASSIVLGAEQFF. Full variable domain (remainder filled in from reference TRBV19 and TRBJ2-1): DGGITQSPKYLFRKEGQNVTLSCEQNLNHDAMYWYRQDPGQGLRLIYYSQIVNDFQKGDIAEGYSVSREKKESFPLTVTSAQKNPTAFYLCASSIVLGAEQFFGPGTRLTVL.

The chain has TRBV29-1 and TRBJ2-5; 10 bases are shared with TRBD2. The CDR3 loop spans 14 amino acids. Germline CDR1 SQVTM, CDR2 ANQGSEA. V was clipped by 7 bases and J by 5 bases; unmatched bases: 10. CDR3 DNA: TGCAGCGCCTCTAGCGGGGGCCTCGGGGAGACCCAGTACTTC. Translating gives CSASSGGLGETQYF. Full variable domain (outside the CDR3, taken from reference TRBV29-1 and TRBJ2-5): SAVISQKPSRDICQRGTSLTIQCQVDSQVTMMFWYRQQPGQSLTLIATANQGSEATYESGFVIDKFPISRPNLTFSTLTVSNMSPEDSSIYLCSASSGGLGETQYFGPGTRLLVL.

A word on this clone: The identical CDR3 is also encoded by other nucleotide sequences in the sample. The gene calls are TRBV10-3 and TRBJ2-7; the match to TRBD2 covers 9 bases. The CDR3 length is 15 residues. The V and J ends lost 4 bases and 0 bases, in that order; junction bases with no gene match: 4. Per germline, CDR1 ENHRY and CDR2 SYGVKD. CDR3 DNA: TGTGCCATCAGTGGGGTTAGCGGGAGCTCCTACGAGCAGTACTTC. This codes for CAISGVSGSSYEQYF.

V usage is TRBV27 and J usage is TRBJ2-7; 9 bases are a match to TRBD1. The V segment lost 0 bases and the J segment 4 bases; nucleotides outside the gene matches: 7. This CDR3 has 16 amino acids. The germline gives CDR1 MNHEY, CDR2 SMNVEV (reference sequence). The CDR3 nucleotides are TGTGCCAGCAGTTTATCTCTCCGGGACAGGGTGTACGAGCAGTACTTC. Protein sequence: CASSLSLRDRVYEQYF.

The V and J genes are TRBV5-1 and TRBJ2-3; TRBD2 agrees at 10 bases. Trimming took 5 bases from V and 4 from J; bases not matched to a gene: 22. Germline V gene sequence: CDR1 SGHRS, CDR2 YFSETQ. This CDR3 comprises 20 residues. The CDR3 protein is CASSPNRVWASGSGADTQYF. CDR3 DNA: TGCGCCAGCAGTCCCAACAGGGTATGGGCTAGCGGGAGCGGGGCAGATACGCAGTATTTT.

The V call is TRBV7-2, the J call TRBJ2-3; D possibly corresponds to TRBD2 (7 bases). Germline V gene data show CDR1 as SGHTA and CDR2 as FQGNSA. The CDR3 has 17 amino acids. V shed 5 bases and J shed 1 base, with 19 bases lying between them. The CDR3 coding sequence is TGTGCCAGCAGCCCCACTAGGGGGGGAGGGGGCACAGATACGCAGTATTTT. Its translation is CASSPTRGGGGTDTQYF.

The chain has TRBV7-9 and TRBJ1-5; TRBD1 aligns across 7 bases. The V and J ends lost 3 bases and 0 bases, in that order; junction bases with no gene match: 2. CDR1 and CDR2 (germline): SEHNR, FQNEAQ (reference sequence). The CDR3 contains 15 residues. The CDR3 sequence: CASSFGDSSNQPQHF. The CDR3 bases are TGTGCCAGCAGCTTTGGGGACAGTAGCAATCAGCCCCAGCATTTT.

V and J are TRBV19 and TRBJ2-3; D possibly corresponds to TRBD2 (5 bases). The CDR3 consists of 15 residues. Germline V CDR1 and CDR2: LNHDA, SQIVND (reference sequence). Trimming took off 3 bases at V and 2 bases at J, with 12 bases between the two ends. The CDR3 coding sequence is TGTGCCAGTAGTATGGCAGACTATAACACAGATACGCAGTATTTT. It translates to CASSMADYNTDTQYF. The complete variable domain, with remaining parts taken from reference TRBV19 and TRBJ2-3, reads DGGITQSPKYLFRKEGQNVTLSCEQNLNHDAMYWYRQDPGQGLRLIYYSQIVNDFQKGDIAEGYSVSREKKESFPLTVTSAQKNPTAFYLCASSMADYNTDTQYFGPGTRLTVL.

The chain carries TRBV7-6 and TRBJ2-2, with TRBD2 as a possible D gene (6 bases). The CDR3 is 15 residues long. Trimming shortened V by 4 bases and J by 1 base, and 10 bases separated the two germline ends. Germline-derived CDR1 and CDR2 are SGHVS and FNYEAQ. CDR3 coding DNA: TGTGCCAGCAGCTCCGGGACTTTGAACACCGGGGAGCTGTTTTTT. As protein: CASSSGTLNTGELFF.

The CDR3 is CASSPNPGGQGDTEAFF. The CDR3 DNA follows: TGCGCCAGCAGCCCAAACCCAGGTGGACAGGGAGATACTGAAGCTTTCTTT. This chain connects TRBV5-1 to TRBJ1-1; 8 bases are shared with TRBD1. V lost 4 bases to trimming and J lost 5 bases; unmatched junction nucleotides: 16. This CDR3 contains 17 residues. Per the germline V gene, CDR1 is SGHRS and CDR2 is YFSETQ.

This chain connects TRBV6-1 to TRBJ1-6; no firm D call. Trimming stripped 7 bases from V and 5 bases from J, with 12 bases between. The CDR3 is made up of 14 amino acids. The germline V gene encodes CDR1 MNHNS and CDR2 SASEGT. The CDR3, as DNA: TGTGCCAGCAATCAGCCGGGAAATAATTCACCCCTCCACTTT. Protein product: CASNQPGNNSPLHF.

For the CDR3, the DNA is TGTGCCAGCAGCCTTAATCCGGGACCCGCAGGGGGGACCCAGTACTTC. It translates to CASSLNPGPAGGTQYF. This sequence joins TRBV11-3 and TRBJ2-5; 7 bases line up with TRBD1. Germline V gene sequence: CDR1 SGHNT, CDR2 YENEEA. V gave up 5 bases and J gave up 7 bases; unmatched junction bases: 16. The CDR3 length is 16 residues.

CDR3: CASSEALAGGQRQFF. CDR3 sequence (DNA): TGTGCCAGCAGTGAGGCCCTAGCGGGGGGGCAGCGGCAGTTCTTC. The rearrangement uses TRBV2 and TRBJ2-1; 12 bases map to TRBD2. This CDR3 comprises 15 residues. In germline, CDR1 is SNHLY, CDR2 FYNNEI. Trimming removed 3 bases from V and 12 bases from J; junction bases left unmatched: 9.

CDR3 in amino acids: CASSQGGYTDTQYF. The CDR3 nucleotides are TGCGCCAGCAGCCAAGGCGGATACACAGATACGCAGTATTTT. The rearrangement uses TRBV4-1 and TRBJ2-3; no reliable D call. The CDR3 runs to 14 residues. Germline assignment: CDR1 MGHRA and CDR2 YSYEKL. Trimming removed 1 base from V and 2 bases from J, with 7 bases in between.

This chain joins TRBV5-1 and TRBJ1-1; D call uncertain. CDR1 and CDR2 from the germline V gene are SGHRS and YFSETQ. The CDR3 extends over 19 amino acids. Trimming stripped 4 bases from V and 1 base from J, with 26 bases between. CDR3 region: CASSLQPTLMGAKNTEAFF. In DNA, the CDR3 is TGCGCCAGCAGCCTCCAACCCACGCTAATGGGAGCTAAGAACACTGAAGCTTTCTTT.

The rearrangement links TRBV9 to TRBJ2-7; TRBD1 matches at 8 bases. Germline V gene sequence: CDR1 SGDLS, CDR2 YYNGEE. The CDR3 is 16 amino acids. V shed 4 bases, J shed 2 bases, and the junction held 11 bases outside the gene matches. CDR3 loop: CASSPLAGTGTYEQYF. The CDR3 DNA follows: TGTGCCAGCAGCCCCCTCGCCGGGACAGGCACCTACGAGCAGTACTTC.

This clone was seen a few times. Different DNA sequences within this sample yield the same CDR3. V gene TRBV5-1 combines with J gene TRBJ2-7; no firm D call. The CDR3 sequence is 14 residues long. The V end lost 0 bases, the J end lost 2 bases, and 9 bases lay between the germline ends. Germline-derived CDR1 and CDR2 are SGHRS and YFSETQ. Written as DNA, the CDR3 is TGCGCCAGCAGCTTGGAGGGCGGAACCTACGAGCAGTACTTC. Its protein is CASSLEGGTYEQYF.

As to this clone: The identical CDR3 is also encoded by other nucleotide sequences in the sample. The chain combines TRBV2 with TRBJ2-2; D is unresolved. Germline assignment: CDR1 SNHLY and CDR2 FYNNEI. The V end was cut by 0 bases, the J end by 5 bases, with 4 bases between. The CDR3 runs 13 residues. Written as DNA, the CDR3 is TGTGCCAGCAGTGAAGCGCGTACCGGGGAGCTGTTTTTT. As protein: CASSEARTGELFF. The full variable domain, rest sourced from reference TRBV2 and TRBJ2-2, is EPEVTQTPSHQVTQMGQEVILRCVPISNHLYFYWYRQILGQKVEFLVSFYNNEISEKSEIFDDQFSVERPDGSNFTLKIRSTKLEDSAMYFCASSEARTGELFFGEGSRLTVL.

This clone was counted a single time. This chain joins TRBV19 and TRBJ2-7; TRBD1 matches at 11 bases. V lost 3 bases, J lost 1 base, and 8 bases stayed unmatched. This CDR3 region has 17 residues. Germline CDR1 is LNHDA and CDR2 is SQIVND (reference sequence). The CDR3 loop reads CASSIGWGQGVSYEQYF. In DNA form, the CDR3 reads TGTGCCAGTAGTATTGGTTGGGGACAGGGGGTATCCTACGAGCAGTACTTC.